The 17 T cell receptor beta chains given below trace back to one sample, sequenced in a study of blood T cell repertoires in COVID-19. Sequencing used immunoSEQ multiplex PCR; TCRdb keeps in-frame clones, though not all of them. The table lists approximately 300,000 clones, 75% to 90% of them singletons, with roughly 4% in the top ten. The sequenced material came from PBMCs or T cells enriched from blood (not recorded which). Every receptor here comes from a woman in her thirties who had recovered from COVID-19.

The chain joins TRBV15 to TRBJ1-4; possibly TRBD1 for D (5 bases). This CDR3 is built from 14 residues. Germline lookup yields CDR1 LNHNV and CDR2 YYDKDF (reference sequence). V was pared by 3 bases and J by 8 bases, with 13 bases between. CDR3 region: CATSRGGGAEKLFF. As DNA, the CDR3 is TGTGCCACCAGCAGGGGGGGAGGAGCGGAAAAACTGTTTTTT.

The chain links TRBV5-1 to TRBJ2-7, with a possible D match to TRBD1 (5 bases). Germline assignment: CDR1 SGHRS and CDR2 YFSETQ. The germline V and J ends were trimmed by 1 base and 0 bases, with 8 bases remaining between them. The CDR3 is made up of 14 amino acids. The CDR3 nucleotides are TGCGCCAGCAGCTTGAGACAGAGCTCCTACGAGCAGTACTTC. It yields the protein CASSLRQSSYEQYF. The full variable domain, with the rest looked up from reference TRBV5-1 and TRBJ2-7, is KAGVTQTPRYLIKTRGQQVTLSCSPISGHRSVSWYQQTPGQGLQFLFEYFSETQRNKGNFPGRFSGRQFSNSRSEMNVSTLELGDSALYLCASSLRQSSYEQYFGPGTRLTVT.

V gene TRBV28 combines with J gene TRBJ1-2, with a possible D match to TRBD1 (5 bases). Trimming shortened V by 5 bases and J by 4 bases, and 14 bases separated the two germline ends. Germline CDR1 reads MDHEN; CDR2 reads SYDVKM. The CDR3 totals 14 residues. This CDR3 reads CASSLIQGFYGYTF. Written as DNA, the CDR3 is TGTGCCAGCAGTCTAATCCAGGGATTCTATGGCTACACCTTC.

The V gene is TRBV28, the J gene TRBJ1-5; TRBD1 might be the D (6 bases). This CDR3 has 15 residues. CDR1 and CDR2 (germline): MDHEN, SYDVKM. The ends were cut back, 3 bases at V and 6 bases at J, with 15 bases in the middle. The CDR3 loop is CASSLVRGIRQPQHF. CDR3 nucleotide sequence: TGTGCCAGCAGTTTGGTCAGGGGAATTCGTCAGCCCCAGCATTTT.

This clone was observed a few times. The V gene is TRBV24-1, the J gene TRBJ2-1; weak D call: TRBD2 (7 bases). Germline assignment: CDR1 KGHDR and CDR2 SFDVKD. Deletions cut 4 bases from V and 10 bases from J, with 13 bases between. The CDR3 loop spans 13 amino acids. The CDR3 protein is CATSEGGAEEQFF. The CDR3 DNA sequence: TGTGCCACCAGTGAAGGGGGGGCCGAGGAGCAGTTCTTC.

V is TRBV9 and J is TRBJ1-2; no clear D gene. V lost 0 bases and J 5 bases, leaving 11 bases between the germline ends. The CDR3 totals 14 residues. Germline loops: CDR1 SGDLS, CDR2 YYNGEE. In nucleotides, the CDR3 is TGTGCCAGCAGCGTAGAACCGGGGTCATATGGCTACACCTTC. Its protein is CASSVEPGSYGYTF.

For this clone: The sample holds other DNA sequences that translate to the same CDR3. The rearrangement joins TRBV5-1 to TRBJ2-1; D remains unclear. Trimming removed 2 bases at V and 0 bases at J, with 9 bases between. Germline-derived CDR1 and CDR2 are SGHRS and YFSETQ. The CDR3 sequence is 15 residues long. The CDR3 coding sequence is TGCGCCAGCAGCTTTCTGGCTGGCTCCTACAATGAGCAGTTCTTC. Protein sequence: CASSFLAGSYNEQFF.

This clone was counted a few times. The chain has TRBV5-1 and TRBJ1-1, with a weak D call TRBD1 (5 bases). Germline V CDR1 and CDR2: SGHRS, YFSETQ. CDR3 length: 14 amino acids. Deletions cut 3 bases from V and 1 base from J, with 10 bases between. The CDR3 region is CASSSDTGNTEAFF. The CDR3 DNA reads TGCGCCAGCAGCTCGGATACAGGGAACACTGAAGCTTTCTTT.

The CDR3 loop reads CASSLQTGAVNEQFF. Here the CDR3 DNA reads TGCGCCAGCAGCTTGCAAACGGGAGCGGTCAATGAGCAGTTCTTC. V usage is TRBV5-1 and J usage is TRBJ2-1, with D possibly matching TRBD2 (6 bases). CDR1 SGHRS and CDR2 YFSETQ come from the germline V gene. This CDR3 region has 15 residues. Trimming left V 1 base short and J 6 bases short, with 14 bases between.

This clone turned up a few times. The V gene is TRBV5-6, the J gene TRBJ1-2; TRBD1 is a possible D gene (5 bases). Germline CDR1 is SGHDT and CDR2 is YYEEEE. This CDR3 region has 13 residues. V lost 0 bases to trimming and J lost 6 bases, with 9 bases between them. The DNA of the CDR3 is TGTGCCAGCAGCTTGGGCCTAGGGGATGGCTACACCTTC. The encoded protein is CASSLGLGDGYTF.

The chain combines TRBV7-2 with TRBJ2-1, with 10 bases lining up with TRBD2. With V trimmed by 1 base and J by 8 bases, 11 bases remained unmatched. In germline, CDR1 is SGHTA, CDR2 FQGNSA. This CDR3 has 17 amino acids. The CDR3 DNA reads as TGTGCCAGCAGCTTAGGTTCTTTAGCGGGAGGTTCCTATGAGCAGTTCTTC. Translating gives CASSLGSLAGGSYEQFF.

V is TRBV28 and J is TRBJ1-5, with unresolved D. Germline CDR1 and CDR2: MDHEN and SYDVKM. The CDR3 has 16 amino acids. V lost 3 bases and J 0 bases, leaving 12 bases between the germline ends. CDR3 protein: CASSLRNFYSNQPQHF. As DNA, the CDR3 is TGTGCCAGCAGTTTGAGGAATTTCTATAGCAATCAGCCCCAGCATTTT.

This clone was recorded a few times. V usage is TRBV28 and J usage is TRBJ1-1; D not resolved. Looked up from germline, CDR1 is MDHEN and CDR2 is SYDVKM. Trimming removed 3 bases at V and 8 bases at J, with 7 bases between. The CDR3 consists of 11 residues. CDR3 sequence (DNA): TGTGCCAGCAGTTTGAAACTAGAAGCTTTCTTT. Residues: CASSLKLEAFF. The whole variable domain, remainder taken from reference TRBV28 and TRBJ1-1, is DVKVTQSSRYLVKRTGEKVFLECVQDMDHENMFWYRQDPGLGLRLIYFSYDVKMKEKGDIPEGYSVSREKKERFSLILESASTNQTSMYLCASSLKLEAFFGQGTRLTVV.

This chain links TRBV15 with TRBJ1-3, with D possibly matching TRBD1 (5 bases). The CDR3 has 17 amino acids. The V end lost 3 bases, the J end lost 2 bases, and 17 bases lay between the germline ends. In germline, CDR1 is LNHNV, CDR2 YYDKDF (reference sequence). CDR3 residues: CATSSWGGPLAGNTIYF. DNA for the CDR3: TGTGCCACCAGCAGTTGGGGCGGACCCTTGGCTGGAAACACCATATATTTT.

V gene TRBV7-9 combines with J gene TRBJ1-4; 8 bases align to TRBD1. After removal of 4 bases from V and 9 bases from J, the junction contained 4 bases not matched to a gene. Germline lookup yields CDR1 SEHNR and CDR2 FQNEAQ (reference sequence). The CDR3 has 13 residues. The CDR3 region is CASSSGQGQKLFF. For the CDR3, the DNA is TGTGCCAGCAGCTCTGGACAGGGTCAAAAACTGTTTTTT.

The chain links TRBV28 to TRBJ2-7, with 10 nucleotides matching TRBD1. V lost 8 bases to trimming and J lost 3 bases; unmatched junction nucleotides: 7. Germline loops: CDR1 MDHEN, CDR2 SYDVKM. The CDR3 totals 14 residues. The CDR3, as DNA: TGTGCCAGCGGGATTGGGACAGGGGTCTACGAGCAGTACTTC. Protein: CASGIGTGVYEQYF.

A remark on this clone: Other DNA sequences from this sample encode an identical CDR3 as well. The chain couples TRBV4-1 to TRBJ2-2, with 7 positions matching TRBD1. Germline V gene data show CDR1 as MGHRA and CDR2 as YSYEKL. This CDR3 comprises 15 residues. The J segment lost 1 base and the V segment lost 4 bases, leaving 3 bases of the junction unmatched. CDR3 nucleotides: TGCGCCAGCAGCCTAACAGGGGAGAACACCGGGGAGCTGTTTTTT. Translated, it gives CASSLTGENTGELFF.